The 2 T cell receptor beta chains below all came from one sample that was sequenced in a study of T cells after yellow fever vaccination. Via MiXCR, TCRdb re-called the 5' RACE reads, giving one row per CDR3 protein. The table shows some 320,000 distinct CDR3 sequences, with about 9.5% occurring only once. Material: PBMCs, obtained on the day of the first yellow fever vaccination. These receptors were collected from a man aged 18 to 29 who received the YFV17D yellow fever vaccine.

The chain is built from TRBV11-2 and TRBJ1-3; no clear D gene. This CDR3 has 17 amino acids. V dropped 3 bases and J dropped 3 bases, with 18 bases sitting between them. Germline V CDR1 and CDR2: SGHAT, FQNNGV. The CDR3 loop reads CASSLDPKGPYGNTIYF. The CDR3 DNA follows: TGTGCCAGCAGCTTGGACCCGAAAGGGCCGTATGGAAACACCATATATTTT.

Ten or more counts support this clonotype. The chain combines TRBV9 with TRBJ2-1, with D unresolved. The CDR3 sequence is 14 residues long. CDR1 and CDR2 from the germline V gene are SGDLS and YYNGEE. Trimming stripped 1 base from V and 1 base from J, with 6 bases between. The CDR3 protein is CASSVKGSYNEQFF. CDR3 in DNA: TGTGCCAGCAGCGTAAAAGGTTCCTACAATGAGCAGTTCTTC.